Described below is a single T cell receptor beta chain sequence and its context. This clonotype was seen at least ten times. The antigen this receptor binds is unknown. Per-nucleotide qualities are absent, and no much larger clonotype sits a single base away. This entry belongs to a study of molecular identifiers for immune sequencing clone quantification (dated 2018 in TCRdb). At the level of the whole study: For a replicate experiment, RNA from approximately 20,000 or 100,000 naive CD8 T cells was divided into five aliquots, and four of the five aliquots were sequenced. The study was a methods study using CD8 T cells to benchmark molecular-identifier clustering-based TCR repertoire sequencing (MIDCIRS) and TCR RNA copy counting.

Sequences DFQATT (CDR1) and SNEGSKA (CDR2) are obtained from the germline V gene (reference sequence). V lost 0 bases and J lost 4 bases, and the count of bases not matched to a germline gene is 5. The CDR3, from cysteine to phenylalanine, totals 15 residues. The DNA shown is the 45-base CDR3, in frame from base 1. The method was PCR. Reads for this sample came from a NextSeq 500. Preparation of bulk TCR libraries followed a previously described approach, with the TCR primers listed in Table S5. The Qiagen AllPrep DNA/RNA kit was used to purify total RNA. Reads from multiple sequencing runs of the same library were pooled before analysis. As for how the authors treated the data: Reads were retained only if their TCR constant sequence matched exactly, and those retained reads were trimmed to 150 nt and grouped according to their 12-nt molecular barcodes. Within each barcode group, reads were sub-clustered at a 15% Levenshtein threshold, and quality-weighted consensus sequences were built per RNA molecule. Non-functional sequences were excluded, and lower-count sequences lying one edit away from another sequence were also excluded. On the basis of fitting two negative binomial distributions, barcode sub-clusters with fewer than 20% of the maximum read count were discarded. The public sequencing data were trimmed at Q25 with fastp and processed into clonotypes with MiXCR by TCRdb, which kept only in-frame beta chains. Here each entry gathers all rows of one CDR3 protein and keeps the most common genes and DNA. The V and J calls reflect TCRdb's pipeline rather than the authors' work. For this sample there are over 300,000 distinct CDR3 sequences; 24% appear just once. The leading ten clones occupy about 0.74% of the sample.

Libraries of naive CD8 T cells were generated from roughly 21,000 to 960,000 sorted cells, with 10%, 30% or 50% of the purified RNA used. On a BD FACSAria II, naive CD8 T cells were FACS-sorted as CD8+CD4-CCR7+CD45RA+ and collected into RLT Plus buffer. Detection sensitivity was tested by spiking Jurkat RNA equal to ten or so TCR copies' worth into samples containing about 20,000-1,000,000 naive CD8 T cells. Enrichment of CD8 T cells was performed with RosetteSep CD8+ T Cell Enrichment Cocktail and Ficoll-Paque, after which ACK red cell lysis was carried out. Broader findings and caveats from the paper: Spiked-in Jurkat TCR RNA equal to a single cell's worth was reported to be detectable even within 1,100,000 naive CD8 T cells. The naive libraries included spiked-in Jurkat TCR RNA (about ten copies' worth), and this RNA is not part of the donor repertoire. Approximately 3.1 recovered TCR RNA copies per cell were obtained by modeling, versus about ten by digital PCR, implying a capture efficiency of approximately 27%. The sizes of highly expanded clones could end up underestimated when identical TCR molecules share a barcode. In CMV-specific effector cells, over 98% of molecules were held by clones above 20 RNA copies, whereas under 1% of molecules were held by such clones in naive cells. When barcode sub-clustering was left out, chimeric consensus sequences inflated TCR diversity, with chimeras reaching as high as 47%.

Specimen: naive CD8+ T cells from blood, with Jurkat cell RNA spiked in. The cell subset or site label on this specimen signifies: FACS-sorted CD8+CD4-CCR7+CD45RA+ naive T cells. The chain is encoded by TRBV20-1 joined to TRBJ2-7; TRBD2 lines up with 11 middle nucleotides. This clonotype was sampled from a human donor in good health. Some libraries in this study had Jurkat cell RNA spiked in. The CDR3 protein sequence reads: CSARDELAGGYEQYF. The DNA reads TGCAGTGCTAGAGATGAGCTAGCGGGGGGTTACGAGCAGTACTTC.